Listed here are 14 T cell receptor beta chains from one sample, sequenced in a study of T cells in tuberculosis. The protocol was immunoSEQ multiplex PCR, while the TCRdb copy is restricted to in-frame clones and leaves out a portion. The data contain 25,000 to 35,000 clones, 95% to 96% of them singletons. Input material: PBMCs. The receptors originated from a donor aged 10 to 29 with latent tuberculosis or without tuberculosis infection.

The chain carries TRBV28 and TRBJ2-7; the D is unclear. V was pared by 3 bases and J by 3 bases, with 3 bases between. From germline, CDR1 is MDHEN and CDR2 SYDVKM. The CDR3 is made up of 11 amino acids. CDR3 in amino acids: CASSFYYEQYF. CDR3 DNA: TGTGCCAGCAGTTTCTACTACGAGCAGTACTTC. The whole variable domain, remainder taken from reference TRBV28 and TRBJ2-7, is DVKVTQSSRYLVKRTGEKVFLECVQDMDHENMFWYRQDPGLGLRLIYFSYDVKMKEKGDIPEGYSVSREKKERFSLILESASTNQTSMYLCASSFYYEQYFGPGTRLTVT.

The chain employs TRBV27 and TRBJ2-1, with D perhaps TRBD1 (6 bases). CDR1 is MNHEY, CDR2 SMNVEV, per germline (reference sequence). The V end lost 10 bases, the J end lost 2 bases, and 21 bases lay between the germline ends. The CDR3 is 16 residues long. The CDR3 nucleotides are TGTGCCACCTCAAAAAAAACAGGGATCGCCTACAATGAGCAGTTCTTC. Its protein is CATSKKTGIAYNEQFF.

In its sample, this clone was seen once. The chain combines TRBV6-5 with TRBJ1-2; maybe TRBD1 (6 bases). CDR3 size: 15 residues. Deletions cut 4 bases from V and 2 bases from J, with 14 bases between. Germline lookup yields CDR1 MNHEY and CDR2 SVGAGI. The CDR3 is CASSSPRTVNYGYTF. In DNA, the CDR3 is TGTGCCAGCAGTTCGCCCAGGACAGTAAACTATGGCTACACCTTC.

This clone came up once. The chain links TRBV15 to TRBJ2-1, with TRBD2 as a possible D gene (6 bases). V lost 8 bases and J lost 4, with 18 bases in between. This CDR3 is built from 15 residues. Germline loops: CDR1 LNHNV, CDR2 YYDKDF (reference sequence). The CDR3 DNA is TGTGCCACCGGGTCCGGGAGAGACCTTTACAATGAGCAGTTCTTC. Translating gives CATGSGRDLYNEQFF.

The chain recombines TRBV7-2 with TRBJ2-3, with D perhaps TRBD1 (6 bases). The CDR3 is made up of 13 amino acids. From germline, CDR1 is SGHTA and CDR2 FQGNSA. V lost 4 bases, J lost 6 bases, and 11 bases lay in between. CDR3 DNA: TGTGCCAGCAGCTCAGAGCAGGGGGATACGCAGTATTTT. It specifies CASSSEQGDTQYF.

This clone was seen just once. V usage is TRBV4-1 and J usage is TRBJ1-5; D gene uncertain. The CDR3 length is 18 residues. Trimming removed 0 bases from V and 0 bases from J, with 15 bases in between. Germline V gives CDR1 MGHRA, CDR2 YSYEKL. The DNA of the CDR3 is TGCGCCAGCAGCCAAGAGTACAGCGCGGGGTATAGCAATCAGCCCCAGCATTTT. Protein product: CASSQEYSAGYSNQPQHF.

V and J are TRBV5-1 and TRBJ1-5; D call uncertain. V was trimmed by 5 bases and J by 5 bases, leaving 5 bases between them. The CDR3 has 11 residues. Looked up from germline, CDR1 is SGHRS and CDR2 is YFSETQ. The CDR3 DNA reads TGCGCCAGCAGGGCGGATCAGCCCCAGCATTTT. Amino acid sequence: CASRADQPQHF.

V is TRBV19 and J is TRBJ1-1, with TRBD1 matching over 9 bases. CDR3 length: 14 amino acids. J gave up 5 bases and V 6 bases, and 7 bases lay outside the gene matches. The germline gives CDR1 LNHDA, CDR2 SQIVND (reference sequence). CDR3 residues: CASSRATGGTEAFF. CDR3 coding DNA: TGTGCCAGTAGCCGAGCGACAGGGGGGACTGAAGCTTTCTTT.

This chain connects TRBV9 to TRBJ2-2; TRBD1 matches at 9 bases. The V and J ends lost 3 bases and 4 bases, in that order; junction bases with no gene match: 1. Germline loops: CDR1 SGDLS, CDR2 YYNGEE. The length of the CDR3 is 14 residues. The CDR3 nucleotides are TGTGCCAGCAGCGCGACAGGGGGCACCGGGGAGCTGTTTTTT. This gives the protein CASSATGGTGELFF.

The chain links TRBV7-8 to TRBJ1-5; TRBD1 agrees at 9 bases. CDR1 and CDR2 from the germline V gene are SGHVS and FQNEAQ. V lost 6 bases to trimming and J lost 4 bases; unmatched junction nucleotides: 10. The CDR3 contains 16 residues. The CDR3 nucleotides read TGTGCCAGCAGTCAGCGGGACAGGGACGGAAATCAGCCCCAGCATTTT. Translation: CASSQRDRDGNQPQHF.

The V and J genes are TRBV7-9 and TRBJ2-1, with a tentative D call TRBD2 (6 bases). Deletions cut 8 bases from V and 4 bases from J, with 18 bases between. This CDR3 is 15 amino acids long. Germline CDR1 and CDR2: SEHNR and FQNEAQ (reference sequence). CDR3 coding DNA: TGTGCCAGCCTCCCAATAGCGGAACCTTACAATGAGCAGTTCTTC. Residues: CASLPIAEPYNEQFF.

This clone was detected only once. The CDR3 DNA reads as TGTGCCAGTAGTATTTCGGACTCCCCGTTCGCCGAGCAGTACTTC. Its translation: CASSISDSPFAEQYF. The chain recombines TRBV19 with TRBJ2-7, with a possible D match to TRBD2 (5 bases). CDR1 is LNHDA, CDR2 SQIVND, per germline (reference sequence). V was pared by 3 bases and J by 6 bases, with 18 bases between. This CDR3 spans 15 amino acids.

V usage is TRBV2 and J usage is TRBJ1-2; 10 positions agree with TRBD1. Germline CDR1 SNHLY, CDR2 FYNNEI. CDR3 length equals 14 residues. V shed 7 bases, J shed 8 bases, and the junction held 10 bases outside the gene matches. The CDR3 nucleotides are TGTGCCAGCAAGTTTGTGACAGGGGGCGGGGGCTACACCTTC. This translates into CASKFVTGGGGYTF.

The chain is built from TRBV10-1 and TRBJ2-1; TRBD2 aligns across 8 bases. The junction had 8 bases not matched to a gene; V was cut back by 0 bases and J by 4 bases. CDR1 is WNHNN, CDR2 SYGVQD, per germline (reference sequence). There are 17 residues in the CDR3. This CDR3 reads CASSESASGWGYNEQFF. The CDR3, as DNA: TGCGCCAGCAGTGAGTCCGCTAGCGGGTGGGGTTACAATGAGCAGTTCTTC.